A single sample is the source of the 14 T cell receptor beta chains below, sequenced in a study of shared clonotypes between healthy human individuals. Some clones are missing from TCRdb's copy, which holds only in-frame ones; the method was immunoSEQ multiplex PCR. In the table there are 2.3 million or so clones, approximately 93% of which are singletons. The source material was naive CD4+ T cells from PBMCs. Documented subset: CD45RA+ positively selected. These receptors were obtained from a man aged 18 to 35 in good health. Some clones in this sample may be carry-over from other donors' samples.

The CDR3 DNA sequence: TGTGCCAGCAGGCCTGGAGGTGGACAGATCACAGATACGCAGTATTTT. This codes for CASRPGGGQITDTQYF. This sequence joins TRBV7-2 and TRBJ2-3, with D perhaps matching TRBD1 (6 bases). Per germline, CDR1 SGHTA and CDR2 FQGNSA. The CDR3 totals 16 residues. Trimming stripped 6 bases from V and 2 bases from J, with 18 bases between.

Worth noting for this clone: This sample also contains other DNA sequences that code for the same CDR3. This chain joins TRBV7-9 and TRBJ2-3; 9 bases are a match to TRBD2. Germline CDR1 reads SEHNR; CDR2 reads FQNEAQ (reference sequence). There are 15 residues in the CDR3. The J segment lost 2 bases and the V segment lost 5 bases, leaving 5 bases of the junction unmatched. DNA for the CDR3: TGTGCCAGCAGCCCTCTAGCGGGGTCCACAGATACGCAGTATTTT. This translates into CASSPLAGSTDTQYF.

The rearrangement joins TRBV27 to TRBJ1-3; D might be TRBD1 (5 bases). CDR3 size: 14 residues. Germline loops: CDR1 MNHEY, CDR2 SMNVEV (reference sequence). V was clipped by 4 bases and J by 1 base, with 8 bases between them. CDR3 sequence (DNA): TGTGCCAGCAGTTGGGGGGGATCTGGAAACACCATATATTTT. It codes for CASSWGGSGNTIYF.

CDR3 protein: CASSRSDGAGRETQYF. The DNA for the CDR3 is TGCGCCAGCAGCCGTTCCGATGGAGCCGGGAGGGAGACCCAGTACTTC. V usage is TRBV4-1 and J usage is TRBJ2-5; 7 bases fit TRBD2. Germline V CDR1 and CDR2: MGHRA, YSYEKL. The CDR3 length is 16 residues. V gave up 4 bases and J gave up 5 bases; unmatched junction bases: 13.

V is TRBV7-9 and J is TRBJ1-1, with D uncertain. Germline V gene sequence: CDR1 SEHNR, CDR2 FQNEAQ (reference sequence). The CDR3 sequence is 12 residues long. V lost 3 bases and J 7 bases, leaving 9 bases between the germline ends. The CDR3 bases are TGTGCCAGCAGCTTTGGCGGCCGTGAAGCTTTCTTT. Its translation is CASSFGGREAFF.

The chain employs TRBV7-2 and TRBJ2-3; 12 nucleotides align to TRBD2. V gave up 3 bases and J gave up 4 bases; unmatched junction bases: 11. The CDR3 runs 18 residues. CDR1 is SGHTA and CDR2 is FQGNSA in the germline V gene. The CDR3 DNA sequence: TGTGCCAGCAGCTTTTATCCGGCTAGCGGGAGGGCCCCAGATACGCAGTATTTT. Its protein is CASSFYPASGRAPDTQYF.

J is TRBJ2-5 and V is TRBV7-2; 8 bases align to TRBD2. V trimming: 5 bases; J trimming: 5 bases; junction bases outside the gene matches: 10. Per germline, CDR1 SGHTA and CDR2 FQGNSA. The CDR3 contains 15 residues. The CDR3 sequence: CASSPSTSVWETQYF. The CDR3 bases are TGTGCCAGCAGCCCCTCGACTAGCGTCTGGGAGACCCAGTACTTC.

The rearrangement joins TRBV6-1 to TRBJ1-2; the D gene is possibly TRBD1 (6 bases). Trimming pared 7 bases from V and 4 bases from J, leaving 16 bases between. The CDR3 has 14 amino acids. Germline V gives CDR1 MNHNS, CDR2 SASEGT. The CDR3 protein is CASTQRGQSYGYTF. For the CDR3, the DNA is TGTGCCAGCACCCAGCGAGGACAGTCCTATGGCTACACCTTC.

This chain connects TRBV5-1 to TRBJ2-7, with 10 positions matching TRBD1. Germline V gene data show CDR1 as SGHRS and CDR2 as YFSETQ. Trimming cost V 7 bases and J 6 bases; bases outside gene matches: 10. The CDR3 covers 14 residues. The CDR3 DNA reads as TGCGCCAGCGGGGATCGACAGGGGGCGGGCGAGCAGTACTTC. Its protein is CASGDRQGAGEQYF.

This chain uses TRBV7-2 with TRBJ2-3; 8 bases match TRBD2. J lost 0 bases, V lost 5 bases, and 4 bases had no gene match. CDR3 length: 15 residues. CDR1 is SGHTA, CDR2 FQGNSA, per germline. DNA of the CDR3: TGTGCCAGCAGCCCTATAGCGGGGAGCACAGATACGCAGTATTTT. This sequence encodes CASSPIAGSTDTQYF.

The J gene is TRBJ1-6, the V gene TRBV5-7; D might be TRBD1 (5 bases). TRBV5-7 is an ORF, with its function uncertain. CDR3 length: 17 amino acids. The V end was cut by 2 bases, the J end by 0 bases, with 12 bases between. DNA of the CDR3: TGTGCCAGCAGCTTCGACAGCAAAAGCTCCTATAATTCACCCCTCCACTTT. Translation gives CASSFDSKSSYNSPLHF.

The rearrangement uses TRBV27 and TRBJ2-7; possibly TRBD2 for D (5 bases). The germline gives CDR1 MNHEY, CDR2 SMNVEV (reference sequence). Trimming took off 6 bases at V and 5 bases at J, with 11 bases between the two ends. The CDR3 has 12 amino acids. This chain's CDR3 is CASRLAMNEQYF. CDR3 sequence (DNA): TGTGCCAGCAGGCTAGCTATGAACGAGCAGTACTTC.

The rearrangement links TRBV19 to TRBJ2-2; no definite D call. This CDR3 is 15 amino acids long. Trimming cost V 5 bases and J 0 bases, with 10 bases left between them. The germline CDR1 and CDR2 sequences are LNHDA and SQIVND (reference sequence). The CDR3 region is CASSVVRTNTGELFF. CDR3 DNA sequence: TGTGCCAGTAGTGTCGTCCGCACGAACACCGGGGAGCTGTTTTTT.

This clone was seen a single time. The CDR3 bases are TGTGCCACGTCCGGGACGAACACTGAAGCTTTCTTT. Protein sequence: CATSGTNTEAFF. The rearrangement joins TRBV10-3 to TRBJ1-1, with a weak D call TRBD1 (5 bases). V dropped 10 bases and J dropped 1 base, with 10 bases sitting between them. This CDR3 comprises 12 residues. CDR1 ENHRY and CDR2 SYGVKD come from the germline V gene.